What follows are 5 T cell receptor beta chains derived from one specimen sequenced in a study of blood T cell repertoires in COVID-19 (dated by TCRdb to the early 2020s). Libraries were built with the immunoSEQ multiplex PCR assay. TCRdb's version of the immuneACCESS table is confined to in-frame rearrangements and falls short of the full clone set. An unresolved V gene accounts for under half of the shortfall where checked; the remainder is of unknown origin. Across this sample there are 45,000 or so clones, with roughly 84% seen only once. Together, the top ten hold 30% to 35% of the sample. Sequencing was performed on peripheral blood. The source is an elderly woman with acute or convalescent COVID-19.

This chain connects TRBV24-1 to TRBJ2-3; 8 bases fit TRBD2. Per germline, CDR1 KGHDR and CDR2 SFDVKD. The CDR3 has 15 residues. With V trimmed by 6 bases and J by 5 bases, 9 bases remained unmatched. CDR3 region: CATSPTGRAIDTQYF. CDR3 DNA: TGTGCCACCAGTCCTACCGGGAGGGCCATAGATACGCAGTATTTT.

This chain connects TRBV5-1 to TRBJ1-4; D is undetermined. The CDR3 covers 14 residues. V was cut by 4 bases and J by 5 bases, with 12 bases left in between. CDR1 and CDR2 from the germline V gene are SGHRS and YFSETQ. The CDR3 region is CASSLGEKNEKLFF. CDR3 coding DNA: TGCGCCAGCAGCCTAGGCGAGAAAAATGAAAAACTGTTTTTT. The full variable domain, rest sourced from reference TRBV5-1 and TRBJ1-4, is KAGVTQTPRYLIKTRGQQVTLSCSPISGHRSVSWYQQTPGQGLQFLFEYFSETQRNKGNFPGRFSGRQFSNSRSEMNVSTLELGDSALYLCASSLGEKNEKLFFGSGTQLSVL.

The chain is built from TRBV14 and TRBJ2-7; D unresolved. The V end lost 4 bases, the J end lost 0 bases, and 13 bases lay between the germline ends. Germline assignment: CDR1 SGHDN and CDR2 FVKESK. CDR3 size: 15 residues. The CDR3 here is CASSPRPPSSYEQYF. Written as DNA, the CDR3 is TGTGCCAGCAGCCCTAGACCCCCGAGCTCCTACGAGCAGTACTTC. The full variable domain, its missing parts supplied by reference TRBV14 and TRBJ2-7, is EAGVTQFPSHSVIEKGQTVTLRCDPISGHDNLYWYRRVMGKEIKFLLHFVKESKQDESGMPNNRFLAERTGGTYSTLKVQPAELEDSGVYFCASSPRPPSSYEQYFGPGTRLTVT.

The J gene is TRBJ2-7, the V gene TRBV27, with TRBD2 identical over 14 bases. J lost 2 bases, V lost 5 bases, and 5 bases had no gene match. Germline CDR1 reads MNHEY; CDR2 reads SMNVEV (reference sequence). CDR3 length equals 16 residues. The CDR3 coding sequence is TGTGCCAGCAGTCCAACGGGACTAGCGGGAGCCTACGAGCAGTACTTC. Amino acids: CASSPTGLAGAYEQYF.

This clone has only a few counts. The chain carries TRBV2 and TRBJ2-3, with 9 bases aligning to TRBD2. Trimming cost V 4 bases and J 1 base; bases outside gene matches: 3. CDR3 length: 15 amino acids. CDR1 is SNHLY, CDR2 FYNNEI, per germline. CDR3 sequence reads: CASSAAGGGTDTQYF. In nucleotides, the CDR3 is TGTGCCAGCAGTGCAGCGGGAGGAGGCACAGATACGCAGTATTTT.